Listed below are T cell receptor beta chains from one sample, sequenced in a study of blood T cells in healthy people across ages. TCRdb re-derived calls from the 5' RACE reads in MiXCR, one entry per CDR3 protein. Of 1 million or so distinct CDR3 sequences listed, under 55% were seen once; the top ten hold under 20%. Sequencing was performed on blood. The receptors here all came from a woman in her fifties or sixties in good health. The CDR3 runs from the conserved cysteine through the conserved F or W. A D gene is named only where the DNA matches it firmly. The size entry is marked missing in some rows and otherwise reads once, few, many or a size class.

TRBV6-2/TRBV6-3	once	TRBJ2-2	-	CASSSLEYTGELFF	TGTGCCAGCAGTTCGCTTGAATACACCGGGGAGCTGTTTTTT
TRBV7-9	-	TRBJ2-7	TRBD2	CASSFGGNNEQYF	TGTGCCAGCAGCTTCGGGGGGAACAATGAGCAGTACTTC
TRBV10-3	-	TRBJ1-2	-	CAISEGGANYGYTF	TGTGCCATCAGTGAGGGGGGAGCTAACTATGGCTACACCTTC
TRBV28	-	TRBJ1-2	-	CASSTAAYGYTF	TGTGCCAGCAGTACAGCCGCCTATGGCTACACCTTC
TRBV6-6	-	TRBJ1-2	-	CASSYLGTLGDYGYTF	TGTGCCAGCAGTTACCTCGGGACGCTGGGGGACTATGGCTACACCTTC
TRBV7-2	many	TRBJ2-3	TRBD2	CASSLAGVGDTQYF	TGTGCCAGCAGCCTAGCGGGAGTCGGAGATACGCAGTATTTT
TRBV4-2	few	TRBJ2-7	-	CASSMAGARLEQYF	TGTGCCAGCAGTATGGCCGGGGCGCGGTTGGAGCAGTACTTC
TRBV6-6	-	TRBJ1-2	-	CASRGLESNYGYTF	TGTGCCAGCAGGGGACTGGAGTCTAACTATGGCTACACCTTC
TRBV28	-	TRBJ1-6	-	CASSFQVPPLHF	TGTGCCAGCAGTTTTCAGGTCCCCCCCCTCCACTTT
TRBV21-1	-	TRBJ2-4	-	CASSPPDGTHIQYF	TGTGCCAGCAGCCCTCCGGACGGAACGCACATTCAGTACTTC
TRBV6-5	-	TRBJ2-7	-	CASNGGSSHEQYF	TGTGCCAGCAATGGGGGATCTAGCCACGAGCAGTACTTC
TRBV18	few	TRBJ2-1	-	CASSPGRDSYNEQFF	TGTGCCAGCTCACCGGGCCGGGACTCCTACAATGAGCAGTTCTTC
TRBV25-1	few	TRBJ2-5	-	CASSEYLSPGEETQYF	TGTGCCAGCAGTGAATACCTTTCCCCGGGGGAAGAGACCCAGTACTTC
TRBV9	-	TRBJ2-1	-	CASTQGTVNEQFF	TGTGCCAGCACCCAAGGGACCGTGAATGAGCAGTTCTTC
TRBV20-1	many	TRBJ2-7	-	CSANRGGAYEQYF	TGCAGTGCCAATAGAGGGGGGGCCTACGAGCAGTACTTC
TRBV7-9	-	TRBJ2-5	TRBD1	CASSLEGQVQETQYF	TGTGCCAGCAGCTTAGAGGGACAGGTCCAAGAGACCCAGTACTTC
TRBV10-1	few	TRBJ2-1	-	CASSGGLHNEQFF	TGCGCCAGCAGTGGGGGCCTACACAATGAGCAGTTCTTC
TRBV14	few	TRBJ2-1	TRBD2	CASSQGTSGSKDEQFF	TGTGCCAGCAGCCAAGGGACTAGCGGGAGTAAAGATGAGCAGTTCTTC
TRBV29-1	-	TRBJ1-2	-	CSVMIGQTNYGYTF	TGCAGCGTTATGATCGGACAAACAAACTATGGCTACACCTTC
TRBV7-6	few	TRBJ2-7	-	CASSLAAGGLYEQYF	TGTGCCAGCAGCTTAGCAGCTGGGGGCCTCTACGAGCAGTACTTC
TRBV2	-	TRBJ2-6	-	CASSMDRVSSGANVLTF	TGTGCCAGCAGTATGGACAGAGTATCCTCTGGGGCCAACGTCCTGACTTTC
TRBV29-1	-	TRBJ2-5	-	CSVAGIHNEQYF	TGCAGCGTTGCCGGGATACACAATGAGCAGTACTTC
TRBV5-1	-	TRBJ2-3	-	CASSLGWSRTDTQYF	TGCGCCAGCAGCTTGGGTTGGAGCCGCACAGATACGCAGTATTTT